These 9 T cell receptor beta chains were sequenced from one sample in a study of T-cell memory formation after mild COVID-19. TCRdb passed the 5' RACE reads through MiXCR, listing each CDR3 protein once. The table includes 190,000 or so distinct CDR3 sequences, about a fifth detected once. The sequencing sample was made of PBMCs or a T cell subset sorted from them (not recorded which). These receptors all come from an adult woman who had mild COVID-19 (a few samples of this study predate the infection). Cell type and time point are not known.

The CDR3 DNA reads as TGTGCCAGCAGCCCTCTCGGACGGGGGCGGGTTGGAAACATTCAGTACTTC. It codes for CASSPLGRGRVGNIQYF. This chain joins TRBV7-9 and TRBJ2-4; D possibly uses TRBD1 or TRBD2 (6 bases each). V gave up 5 bases and J gave up 6 bases, with 23 bases separating them. Germline CDR1 SEHNR, CDR2 FQNEAQ (reference sequence). This CDR3 comprises 17 residues.

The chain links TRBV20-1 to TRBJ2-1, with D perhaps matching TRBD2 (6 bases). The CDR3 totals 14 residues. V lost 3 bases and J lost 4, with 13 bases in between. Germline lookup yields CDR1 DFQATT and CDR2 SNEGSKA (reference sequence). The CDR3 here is CSASWGRQYNEQFF. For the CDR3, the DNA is TGCAGTGCTAGTTGGGGGAGGCAGTACAATGAGCAGTTCTTC.

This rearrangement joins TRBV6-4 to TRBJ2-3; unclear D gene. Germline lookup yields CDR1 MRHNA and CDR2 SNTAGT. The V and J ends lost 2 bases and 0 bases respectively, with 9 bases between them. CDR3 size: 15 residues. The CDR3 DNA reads TGTGCCAGCAGTGACCGTGCAGCTAGCACAGATACGCAGTATTTT. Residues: CASSDRAASTDTQYF.

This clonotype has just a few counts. The CDR3 nucleotides are TGTGCCAGCACAGACCAGAGTAGCTATGGCTACACCTTC. It encodes CASTDQSSYGYTF. J is TRBJ1-2 and V is TRBV6-5, with D hard to call. CDR3 length equals 13 residues. The V end lost 7 bases, the J end lost 4 bases, and 13 bases lay between the germline ends. Germline CDR1 MNHEY, CDR2 SVGAGI.

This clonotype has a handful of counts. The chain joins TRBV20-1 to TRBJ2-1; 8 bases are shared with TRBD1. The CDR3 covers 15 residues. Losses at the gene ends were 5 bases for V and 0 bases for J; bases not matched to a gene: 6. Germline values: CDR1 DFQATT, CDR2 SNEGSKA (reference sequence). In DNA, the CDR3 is TGCAGTGCTTCAGGGGGCGCGAGCTCCTACAATGAGCAGTTCTTC. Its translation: CSASGGASSYNEQFF.

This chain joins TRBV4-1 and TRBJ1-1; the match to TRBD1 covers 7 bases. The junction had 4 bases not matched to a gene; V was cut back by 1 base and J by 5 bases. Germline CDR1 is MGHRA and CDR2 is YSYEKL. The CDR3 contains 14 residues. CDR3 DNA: TGCGCCAGCAGCCAAGTCCCCAGGGGGACTGAAGCTTTCTTT. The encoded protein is CASSQVPRGTEAFF.

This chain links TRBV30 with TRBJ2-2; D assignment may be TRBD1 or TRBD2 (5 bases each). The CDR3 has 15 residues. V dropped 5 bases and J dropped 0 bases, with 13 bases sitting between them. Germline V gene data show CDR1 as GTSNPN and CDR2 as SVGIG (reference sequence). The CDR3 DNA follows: TGTGCCTGGGGGACCGGGACCGCGAACACCGGGGAGCTGTTTTTT. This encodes CAWGTGTANTGELFF.

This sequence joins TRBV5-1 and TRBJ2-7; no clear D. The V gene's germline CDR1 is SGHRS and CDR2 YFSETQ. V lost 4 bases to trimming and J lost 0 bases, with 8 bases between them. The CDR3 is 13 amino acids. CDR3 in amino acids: CASSRSDSYEQYF. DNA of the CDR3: TGCGCCAGCAGCAGATCAGACTCCTACGAGCAGTACTTC.

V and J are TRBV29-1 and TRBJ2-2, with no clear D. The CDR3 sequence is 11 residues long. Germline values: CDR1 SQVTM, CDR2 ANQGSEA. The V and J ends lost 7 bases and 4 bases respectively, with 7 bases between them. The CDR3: CSGRVTGELFF. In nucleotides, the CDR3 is TGCAGCGGAAGAGTCACCGGGGAGCTGTTTTTT.